These T cell receptor beta chains were read from a single sample in a study of blood T cell repertoires in COVID-19. Generated by immunoSEQ multiplex PCR, the TCRdb table keeps only in-frame clones and is missing some. This repertoire shows 200,000 to 300,000 clones, around 82% found once; its top ten account for 8.6%. What was sequenced was peripheral blood. These receptors were obtained from a human donor in a cohort sampled during active COVID-19. Both conserved end residues are part of each CDR3. Fields, in order: D gene, J gene, clone size, V gene, CDR3 protein, CDR3 DNA. A D gene is named only where the DNA matches it firmly. Some rows mark clone size as missing; the rest say once, few, many or name a class of expanded clone.

. | TRBJ1-3 | . | TRBV6-6 | CASGRIGNTIYF | TGTGCCAGCGGCAGGATTGGAAACACCATATATTTT
TRBD1 | TRBJ2-7 | few | TRBV7-2 | CASSLGPGTVGYEQYF | TGTGCCAGCAGCTTAGGCCCCGGGACAGTCGGCTACGAGCAGTACTTC
TRBD1 | TRBJ2-1 | . | TRBV24-1 | CATSAGTGYNEQFF | TGTGCCACCAGTGCTGGGACAGGATACAATGAGCAGTTCTTC
. | TRBJ1-2 | once | TRBV5-1 | CASSLEPGEYYGYTF | TGCGCCAGCAGCTTGGAACCAGGGGAGTACTATGGCTACACCTTC
. | TRBJ1-2 | . | TRBV5-4 | CASSSAGIINYGYTF | TGTGCCAGCAGCTCAGCAGGGATCATTAACTATGGCTACACCTTC
. | TRBJ2-7 | . | TRBV6-1 | CASSDPDSPYEQYF | TGTGCCAGCAGTGACCCTGACTCCCCCTACGAGCAGTACTTC
TRBD1 | TRBJ1-1 | . | TRBV12-5 | CASGLSGQGAGWNTEAFF | TGTGCTAGTGGTTTGTCAGGACAGGGGGCAGGATGGAACACTGAAGCTTTCTTT
TRBD1 | TRBJ1-3 | . | TRBV3-1/TRBV3-2 | CASSLRTGVSGNTIYF | TGTGCCAGCAGCCTCCGGACAGGCGTCTCTGGAAACACCATATATTTT
TRBD1 | TRBJ1-6 | . | TRBV5-4 | CASTARGTGGSPLHF | TGTGCCAGCACAGCCAGGGGGACAGGGGGGTCACCCCTCCACTTT
. | TRBJ2-7 | . | TRBV6-2/TRBV6-3 | CASSYSGIVHEQYF | TGTGCCAGCAGTTACTCCGGGATTGTCCACGAGCAGTACTTC
TRBD2 | TRBJ2-7 | . | TRBV6-1 | CASSEGAGEFYEQYF | TGTGCCAGCAGTGAAGGGGCGGGGGAGTTCTACGAGCAGTACTTC
TRBD1 | TRBJ2-2 | . | TRBV11-2 | CASSSWTGEIGELFF | TGTGCCAGCAGCTCTTGGACAGGGGAGATCGGGGAGCTGTTTTTT
TRBD2 | TRBJ2-3 | . | TRBV19 | CASTIGGSRADTQYF | TGTGCCAGTACCATCGGGGGGAGTCGGGCAGATACGCAGTATTTT
. | TRBJ2-3 | . | TRBV7-2 | CASSLGAGLSTDTQYF | TGTGCCAGCAGCTTAGGGGCGGGTCTTAGCACAGATACGCAGTATTTT
. | TRBJ2-7 | few | TRBV4-1 | CASSLPGRDSTYEQYF | TGCGCCAGCAGCCTCCCGGGCCGGGACTCCACCTACGAGCAGTACTTC
TRBD2 | TRBJ2-1 | . | TRBV5-1 | CASSFGTSGRSYNEQFF | TGCGCCAGCAGCTTCGGGACTAGCGGGAGATCATACAATGAGCAGTTCTTC
. | TRBJ1-5 | . | TRBV6-1 | CASSEVQGSNQPQHF | TGTGCCAGCAGTGAAGTACAGGGTAGCAATCAGCCCCAGCATTTT
TRBD2 | TRBJ2-1 | . | TRBV13 | CASSLNRNPGLEQFF | TGTGCCAGCAGTTTAAACAGGAACCCGGGACTAGAGCAGTTCTTC
TRBD2 | TRBJ2-3 | once | TRBV19 | CASSISSGRAAPTDTQYF | TGTGCCAGTAGTATAAGCAGCGGGAGGGCGGCTCCCACAGATACGCAGTATTTT
TRBD1 | TRBJ1-2 | . | TRBV6-1 | CASSEEAAGGYGYTF | TGTGCCAGCAGTGAAGAAGCTGCAGGGGGCTATGGCTACACCTTC
. | TRBJ1-5 | . | TRBV15 | CATRELSNQPQHF | TGTGCCACCAGGGAGTTAAGCAATCAGCCCCAGCATTTT
TRBD2 | TRBJ2-3 | . | TRBV15 | CATSSRTSGRAADTQYF | TGTGCCACCAGCAGCCGGACTAGCGGGAGGGCCGCAGATACGCAGTATTTT
. | TRBJ1-4 | . | TRBV4-1 | CASSQSFYGGTNEKLFF | TGCGCCAGCAGCCAAAGTTTCTACGGGGGGACTAATGAAAAACTGTTTTTT